The rows below give T cell receptor beta chains drawn from one sample of a study of cytomegalovirus exposure and HLA in healthy donors. The data were produced by immunoSEQ multiplex PCR, yet TCRdb's version contains in-frame clones alone and is incomplete. The sample shows roughly 70,000 clones, around four fifths of them seen only once. Sequencing input: PBMCs. The receptors were gathered from a man aged 25-45 years in good health and CMV-seronegative. Each CDR3 is given with its conserved first and last residue.

CDR3 length: 15
V gene: TRBV2
J gene: TRBJ1-4
CDR3 protein: CASSGLTATNEKLFF

CDR3 length: 13
V gene: TRBV18
J gene: TRBJ1-4
CDR3 protein: CASSPATNEKLFF

CDR3 length: 13
V gene: TRBV29-1
J gene: TRBJ1-6
CDR3 protein: CSVTLEEGSPLHF

CDR3 length: 11
V gene: TRBV2
J gene: TRBJ1-5
CDR3 protein: CASSKSQPQHF

CDR3 length: 16
V gene: TRBV7-3
J gene: TRBJ1-6
CDR3 protein: CASSLNAGGKNSPLHF

CDR3 length: 12
V gene: TRBV7-9
J gene: TRBJ2-1
CDR3 protein: CASSFRENEQFF

CDR3 length: 14
V gene: TRBV30
J gene: TRBJ2-7
CDR3 protein: CAWRLAGSSYEQYF

CDR3 length: 16
V gene: TRBV7-8
J gene: TRBJ1-2
CDR3 protein: CASSLVSGQGNYGYTF

CDR3 length: 15
V gene: TRBV28
J gene: TRBJ1-2
CDR3 protein: CASRPKGQRFYGYTF

CDR3 length: 11
V gene: TRBV6-6
J gene: TRBJ1-3
CDR3 protein: CASRQGDTIYF

CDR3 length: 11
V gene: TRBV29-1
J gene: TRBJ2-5
CDR3 protein: CSVAIPETQYF

CDR3 length: 12
V gene: TRBV11-2
J gene: TRBJ1-2
CDR3 protein: CASSQEGDGYTF

CDR3 length: 13
V gene: TRBV4-3
J gene: TRBJ2-1
CDR3 protein: CASSQEGGDEQFF

CDR3 length: 14
V gene: TRBV13
J gene: TRBJ2-3
CDR3 protein: CASSPRTRTDTQYF

CDR3 length: 17
V gene: TRBV11-3
J gene: TRBJ1-3
CDR3 protein: CASSSPLKTVSGNTIYF

CDR3 length: 15
V gene: TRBV7-6
J gene: TRBJ2-2
CDR3 protein: CASSLLLGNTGELFF

CDR3 length: 15
V gene: TRBV5-1
J gene: TRBJ1-4
CDR3 protein: CASSLKQGAGEKLFF

CDR3 length: 15
V gene: TRBV19
J gene: TRBJ1-3
CDR3 protein: CASSGDSNSGNTIYF

CDR3 length: 15
V gene: TRBV18
J gene: TRBJ1-2
CDR3 protein: CASSPQGGPENGYTF

CDR3 length: 14
V gene: TRBV7-6
J gene: TRBJ2-3
CDR3 protein: CASSLSDFTDTQYF

CDR3 length: 17
V gene: TRBV9
J gene: TRBJ1-3
CDR3 protein: CASSVAGTGSTGNTIYF

CDR3 length: 15
V gene: TRBV7-2
J gene: TRBJ2-4
CDR3 protein: CASSLSLGGLNIQYF

CDR3 length: 14
V gene: TRBV7-8
J gene: TRBJ1-2
CDR3 protein: CASSSPREAYGYTF

CDR3 length: 14
V gene: TRBV27
J gene: TRBJ2-1
CDR3 protein: CASSLRTAYNEQFF

CDR3 length: 14
V gene: TRBV25-1
J gene: TRBJ2-7
CDR3 protein: CASSGRFAPYEQYF

CDR3 length: 13
V gene: TRBV27
J gene: TRBJ1-5
CDR3 protein: CASRGTDNQPQHF

CDR3 length: 16
V gene: TRBV4-2
J gene: TRBJ2-7
CDR3 protein: CASSQEMGDRAYEQYF

CDR3 length: 13
V gene: TRBV6-5
J gene: TRBJ1-5
CDR3 protein: CASSRGGDQPQHF

CDR3 length: 16
V gene: TRBV18
J gene: TRBJ1-1
CDR3 protein: CASSPGQGRGDTEAFF

CDR3 length: 15
V gene: TRBV5-4
J gene: TRBJ2-3
CDR3 protein: CASSSGSGGTDTQYF

CDR3 length: 13
V gene: TRBV6-5
J gene: TRBJ1-1
CDR3 protein: CASERKLNTEAFF

CDR3 length: 16
V gene: TRBV18
J gene: TRBJ2-5
CDR3 protein: CASSASSPGEGETQYF

CDR3 length: 12
V gene: TRBV27
J gene: TRBJ1-6
CDR3 protein: CASSETGSPLHF

CDR3 length: 13
V gene: TRBV30
J gene: TRBJ2-7
CDR3 protein: CAWSPGSSYEQYF

CDR3 length: 18
V gene: TRBV4-1
J gene: TRBJ1-1
CDR3 protein: CASSQMWARGSKNTEAFF

CDR3 length: 17
V gene: TRBV7-9
J gene: TRBJ2-7
CDR3 protein: CASSFIPQGRIVHEQYF

CDR3 length: 15
V gene: TRBV5-1
J gene: TRBJ2-3
CDR3 protein: CASSKTGVRGDTQYF

CDR3 length: 12
V gene: TRBV28
J gene: TRBJ1-2
CDR3 protein: CASTSGDYGYTF

CDR3 length: 17
V gene: TRBV9
J gene: TRBJ2-1
CDR3 protein: CASSAFPSGGADNEQFF

CDR3 length: 12
V gene: TRBV27
J gene: TRBJ1-2
CDR3 protein: CASSTGSRGYTF

CDR3 length: 13
V gene: TRBV6-1
J gene: TRBJ1-2
CDR3 protein: CASKGDRGYGYTF

CDR3 length: 16
V gene: TRBV14
J gene: TRBJ2-3
CDR3 protein: CASSSPRSSPGDTQYF

CDR3 length: 15
V gene: TRBV5-1
J gene: TRBJ2-1
CDR3 protein: CASSLQGGAYNEQFF

CDR3 length: 16
V gene: TRBV1
J gene: TRBJ2-1
CDR3 protein: CTSSQASGSHYNEQFF

CDR3 length: 18
V gene: TRBV12-5
J gene: TRBJ2-2
CDR3 protein: CASGFTAGRDGDTGELFF

CDR3 length: 17
V gene: TRBV9
J gene: TRBJ2-1
CDR3 protein: CASSVGGFGSGGNEQFF

CDR3 length: 14
V gene: TRBV11-3
J gene: TRBJ2-6
CDR3 protein: CASSLTAGANVLTF

CDR3 length: 12
V gene: TRBV5-4
J gene: TRBJ2-5
CDR3 protein: CASSFDRETQYF

CDR3 length: 15
V gene: TRBV4-3
J gene: TRBJ1-1
CDR3 protein: CASSLPGLGPTEAFF

CDR3 length: 17
V gene: TRBV4-1
J gene: TRBJ1-5
CDR3 protein: CASSQVASRVNGQPQHF